The next 10 T cell receptor beta chains were all read from a single sample in a study of control samples from healthy donors and cancer patients. Some clones are missing from TCRdb's copy, which holds only in-frame ones; the method was immunoSEQ multiplex PCR. The repertoire holds approximately 160,000 clones, with 80% to 95% as singletons. The sequencing input was blood. All receptors derive from a woman aged 55-69 years in good health.

This sequence joins TRBV10-3 and TRBJ2-2; 11 nucleotides match TRBD1. This CDR3 is 19 amino acids long. CDR1 and CDR2 from the germline V gene are ENHRY and SYGVKD. Trimming cost V 5 bases and J 0 bases; bases outside gene matches: 11. CDR3 DNA sequence: TGTGCCATCAGTCAAGGACAGGGGGCCTCCGTTGCGAACACCGGGGAGCTGTTTTTT. Amino acids: CAISQGQGASVANTGELFF.

This clone came up a few times. This chain uses TRBV6-5 with TRBJ2-1; TRBD1 or TRBD2 may be the D gene (5 bases each). Trimming took 6 bases from V and 8 from J, leaving 14 bases between them. In germline, CDR1 is MNHEY, CDR2 SVGAGI. The CDR3 has 13 residues. The CDR3 is CASSLLGDDEQFF. CDR3 in DNA: TGTGCCAGCAGCCTGCTGGGGGACGATGAGCAGTTCTTC.

The chain carries TRBV5-4 and TRBJ2-2; D not certain. The CDR3 covers 13 residues. Per the germline V gene, CDR1 is SGHNT and CDR2 is YYREEE (reference sequence). V was trimmed by 0 bases and J by 6 bases, leaving 6 bases between them. The CDR3 DNA is TGTGCCAGCAGCTTGGACTTTCCCGGGGAGCTGTTTTTT. This gives the protein CASSLDFPGELFF.

The chain joins TRBV9 to TRBJ2-4, with D maybe TRBD2 (5 bases). V was shortened by 0 bases and J by 8 bases, with 12 bases between the two germline ends. The CDR3 is made up of 14 amino acids. Germline V gene data show CDR1 as SGDLS and CDR2 as YYNGEE. For the CDR3, the DNA is TGTGCCAGCAGCGTAGTGGACTCATCGGACATTCAGTACTTC. Translating gives CASSVVDSSDIQYF.

The chain couples TRBV14 to TRBJ1-2; TRBD1 agrees at 8 bases. The CDR3 is made up of 15 amino acids. Germline loops: CDR1 SGHDN, CDR2 FVKESK. V lost 0 bases, J lost 6 bases, and 6 bases stayed unmatched. CDR3 amino acids: CASSQDLDRAHGYTF. CDR3 DNA: TGTGCCAGCAGCCAAGATCTGGACAGGGCCCATGGCTACACCTTC. The full variable domain, with the rest looked up from reference TRBV14 and TRBJ1-2, is EAGVTQFPSHSVIEKGQTVTLRCDPISGHDNLYWYRRVMGKEIKFLLHFVKESKQDESGMPNNRFLAERTGGTYSTLKVQPAELEDSGVYFCASSQDLDRAHGYTFGSGTRLTVV.

The chain employs TRBV7-2 and TRBJ1-4; the D is unclear. Germline CDR1 reads SGHTA; CDR2 reads FQGNSA. This CDR3 region has 14 residues. The V gene lost 5 bases and the J gene lost 3 bases, with 10 bases spanning the gap. In nucleotides, the CDR3 is TGTGCCAGCAGCCAGAGCAGATCTAATGAAAAACTGTTTTTT. It translates to CASSQSRSNEKLFF.

The chain couples TRBV15 to TRBJ1-5; maybe TRBD1 (5 bases). Germline V gene data show CDR1 as LNHNV and CDR2 as YYDKDF (reference sequence). The ends were cut back, 0 bases at V and 8 bases at J, with 5 bases in the middle. This CDR3 is 12 amino acids long. CDR3 in amino acids: CATSREGEPQHF. The CDR3 bases are TGTGCCACCAGCAGAGAGGGGGAGCCCCAGCATTTT.

The gene calls are TRBV2 and TRBJ1-1, with D possibly matching TRBD1 (5 bases). Between the trimmed V and J ends, which lost 5 bases and 0 bases, there was a span of 7 bases. CDR1 and CDR2 from the germline V gene are SNHLY and FYNNEI. CDR3 length equals 13 residues. Here the CDR3 DNA reads TGTGCCAGCAGTCAGGGCCTGAACACTGAAGCTTTCTTT. It yields the protein CASSQGLNTEAFF.

This chain joins TRBV7-3 and TRBJ1-6; TRBD1 might be the D (6 bases). V was cut by 5 bases and J by 7 bases, with 18 bases left in between. The CDR3 runs to 16 residues. CDR1 and CDR2 (germline): SGHTA, FQGTGA. The chain's CDR3 is CASSLRTANINSPLHF. The CDR3 DNA reads TGTGCCAGCAGCCTTAGGACAGCTAACATCAATTCACCCCTCCACTTT.

V and J are TRBV27 and TRBJ1-2; D gene ambiguous. This CDR3 has 14 amino acids. The germline gives CDR1 MNHEY, CDR2 SMNVEV (reference sequence). With 0 bases removed from V and 6 bases from J, the gap between germline ends came to 11 bases. In nucleotides, the CDR3 is TGTGCCAGCAGTTTATCGGGGAATTTCGATGGCTACACCTTC. Encoded protein: CASSLSGNFDGYTF.